This is a list of T cell receptor beta chains from one sample in a study of CD8+CD57+ T cells in acquired aplastic anemia. TCRdb passed the reads through MiXCR, listing each CDR3 protein once. Here the sample spans 300,000 or so distinct CDR3 sequences, 56% being singletons. The specimen was sorted CD4+, CD8+, or CD8+CD57+ T cells (not recorded which) from PBMCs. Receptors originate from a human donor with aplastic anemia. Both conserved end residues are part of each CDR3. The D gene is left open where the match is weak. For some rows the clone size is stated as once, few or many, or as a class when expanded; others skip it.

clone size: -
D gene: TRBD1
V gene: TRBV29-1
CDR3 length: 14
J gene: TRBJ2-2
CDR3 protein: CSVDGQENTGELFF
CDR3 DNA: TGCAGCGTGGATGGACAGGAGAACACCGGGGAGCTGTTTTTT

clone size: -
D gene: TRBD1
V gene: TRBV12-3/TRBV12-4
CDR3 length: 14
J gene: TRBJ1-1
CDR3 protein: CASRQTGVSTEAFF
CDR3 DNA: TGTGCCAGCAGGCAGACAGGGGTTTCCACTGAAGCTTTCTTT

clone size: -
D gene: TRBD1
V gene: TRBV20-1
CDR3 length: 14
J gene: TRBJ2-2
CDR3 protein: CSASITGGTGELFF
CDR3 DNA: TGCAGTGCTAGTATAACAGGGGGAACCGGGGAGCTGTTTTTT

clone size: -
D gene: TRBD1
V gene: TRBV7-9
CDR3 length: 14
J gene: TRBJ1-2
CDR3 protein: CASSHPTGGNGYTF
CDR3 DNA: TGTGCCAGCAGCCACCCTACAGGGGGGAATGGCTACACCTTC

clone size: few
D gene: -
V gene: TRBV19
CDR3 length: 11
J gene: TRBJ2-5
CDR3 protein: CASRRQETQYF
CDR3 DNA: TGTGCCAGCCGCCGTCAAGAGACCCAGTACTTC

clone size: few
D gene: TRBD1
V gene: TRBV12-3/TRBV12-4
CDR3 length: 15
J gene: TRBJ2-7
CDR3 protein: CASSLAGTGDYEQYF
CDR3 DNA: TGTGCCAGCAGTTTAGCGGGGACAGGGGACTACGAGCAGTACTTC

clone size: -
D gene: -
V gene: TRBV10-1
CDR3 length: 14
J gene: TRBJ1-1
CDR3 protein: CASSGGLAGTEAFF
CDR3 DNA: TGCGCCAGCAGTGGGGGACTAGCGGGCACTGAAGCTTTCTTT

clone size: -
D gene: -
V gene: TRBV5-4
CDR3 length: 17
J gene: TRBJ2-7
CDR3 protein: CASSLARGSGRSYEQYF
CDR3 DNA: TGTGCCAGCAGCTTGGCCCGGGGTAGCGGTCGCTCCTACGAGCAGTACTTC

clone size: -
D gene: -
V gene: TRBV6-4
CDR3 length: 13
J gene: TRBJ2-1
CDR3 protein: CASNDGRGVEQFF
CDR3 DNA: TGTGCCAGCAATGACGGTAGGGGAGTTGAGCAGTTCTTC

clone size: once
D gene: TRBD1
V gene: TRBV19
CDR3 length: 15
J gene: TRBJ1-1
CDR3 protein: CASSQQTGAGTEAFF
CDR3 DNA: TGTGCCAGTAGTCAACAGACAGGGGCTGGGACTGAAGCTTTCTTT

clone size: -
D gene: TRBD2
V gene: TRBV10-3
CDR3 length: 16
J gene: TRBJ2-7
CDR3 protein: CAIRTGTSGSEDEQYF
CDR3 DNA: TGTGCCATCAGGACCGGGACTAGCGGGAGTGAGGACGAGCAGTACTTC

clone size: many
D gene: TRBD2
V gene: TRBV20-1
CDR3 length: 13
J gene: TRBJ2-7
CDR3 protein: CSATTSATYEQYF
CDR3 DNA: TGCAGTGCAACCACTAGCGCGACCTACGAGCAGTACTTC

clone size: few
D gene: -
V gene: TRBV20-1
CDR3 length: 14
J gene: TRBJ1-1
CDR3 protein: CSARQGLWGGEAFF
CDR3 DNA: TGCAGTGCTAGACAGGGGTTGTGGGGAGGTGAAGCTTTCTTT

clone size: -
D gene: TRBD2
V gene: TRBV5-1
CDR3 length: 16
J gene: TRBJ2-3
CDR3 protein: CASSHLSGGAEDTQYF
CDR3 DNA: TGCGCCAGCAGCCACCTAAGCGGGGGGGCAGAAGATACGCAGTATTTT

clone size: -
D gene: -
V gene: TRBV19
CDR3 length: 15
J gene: TRBJ2-5
CDR3 protein: CASSPSGVRQETQYF
CDR3 DNA: TGTGCCAGTAGTCCAAGCGGAGTACGACAAGAGACCCAGTACTTC

clone size: -
D gene: -
V gene: TRBV7-6
CDR3 length: 12
J gene: TRBJ1-5
CDR3 protein: CASSENNQPQHF
CDR3 DNA: TGTGCCAGCAGCGAGAACAATCAGCCCCAGCATTTT

clone size: -
D gene: TRBD2
V gene: TRBV10-3
CDR3 length: 15
J gene: TRBJ2-3
CDR3 protein: CAIRETGTRADTQYF
CDR3 DNA: TGTGCCATCCGAGAAACTGGGACTAGAGCAGATACGCAGTATTTT

clone size: -
D gene: -
V gene: TRBV20-1
CDR3 length: 14
J gene: TRBJ2-7
CDR3 protein: CSASRIGGTYEQYF
CDR3 DNA: TGCAGTGCTAGCCGGATTGGAGGAACCTACGAGCAGTACTTC

clone size: -
D gene: TRBD1
V gene: TRBV6-2/TRBV6-3
CDR3 length: 15
J gene: TRBJ1-6
CDR3 protein: CASQALSQGAAPLHF
CDR3 DNA: TGTGCCAGCCAAGCTCTCTCACAGGGGGCTGCACCCCTCCACTTT

clone size: few
D gene: -
V gene: TRBV7-2
CDR3 length: 16
J gene: TRBJ2-1
CDR3 protein: CASSPTHLSSYTEQFF
CDR3 DNA: TGTGCCAGCAGCCCAACTCACCTGAGCTCCTACACTGAGCAGTTTTTC

clone size: -
D gene: -
V gene: TRBV7-3
CDR3 length: 18
J gene: TRBJ1-5
CDR3 protein: CASSLTPGRAGSNQPQHF
CDR3 DNA: TGTGCCAGCAGCTTAACTCCGGGGAGGGCGGGGAGCAATCAGCCCCAGCATTTT

clone size: -
D gene: -
V gene: TRBV7-9
CDR3 length: 13
J gene: TRBJ2-2
CDR3 protein: CASSLDPVGELFF
CDR3 DNA: TGTGCCAGCAGCTTAGACCCAGTCGGGGAGCTGTTTTTT

clone size: -
D gene: TRBD1
V gene: TRBV29-1
CDR3 length: 11
J gene: TRBJ2-1
CDR3 protein: CSGTGFNEQFF
CDR3 DNA: TGCAGCGGGACAGGGTTTAATGAGCAGTTCTTC

clone size: -
D gene: -
V gene: TRBV20-1
CDR3 length: 14
J gene: TRBJ1-1
CDR3 protein: CSARGVVMNTEAFF
CDR3 DNA: TGCAGTGCTAGAGGGGTGGTGATGAACACTGAAGCTTTCTTT

clone size: -
D gene: -
V gene: TRBV5-1
CDR3 length: 15
J gene: TRBJ1-1
CDR3 protein: CASSLFGGINTEAFF
CDR3 DNA: TGCGCCAGCAGCTTGTTTGGGGGGATTAACACTGAAGCTTTCTTT

clone size: -
D gene: -
V gene: TRBV2
CDR3 length: 13
J gene: TRBJ1-2
CDR3 protein: CASSEDANYGYTF
CDR3 DNA: TGTGCCAGCAGTGAAGATGCTAACTATGGCTACACCTTC

clone size: -
D gene: -
V gene: TRBV2
CDR3 length: 13
J gene: TRBJ2-7
CDR3 protein: CASTDTLSYEQYF
CDR3 DNA: TGTGCCAGCACCGACACTCTCTCCTACGAGCAGTACTTC

clone size: many
D gene: TRBD2
V gene: TRBV3-1
CDR3 length: 12
J gene: TRBJ2-2
CDR3 protein: CASSPASGLRFF
CDR3 DNA: TGTGCCAGCAGCCCCGCTAGCGGGCTCCGGTTTTTT

clone size: -
D gene: -
V gene: TRBV15
CDR3 length: 14
J gene: TRBJ1-6
CDR3 protein: CATSRVVGNSPLHF
CDR3 DNA: TGTGCCACCAGCAGAGTTGTCGGTAATTCACCCCTCCACTTT

clone size: few
D gene: -
V gene: TRBV2
CDR3 length: 14
J gene: TRBJ1-1
CDR3 protein: CASIHPAMNTEAFF
CDR3 DNA: TGTGCCAGCATCCACCCAGCCATGAACACTGAAGCTTTCTTT

clone size: -
D gene: -
V gene: TRBV19
CDR3 length: 13
J gene: TRBJ1-6
CDR3 protein: CASSPIYNSPLHF
CDR3 DNA: TGTGCCAGTAGTCCCATTTATAATTCACCCCTCCACTTT

clone size: -
D gene: -
V gene: TRBV2
CDR3 length: 12
J gene: TRBJ2-7
CDR3 protein: CASRPSKYEQYF
CDR3 DNA: TGTGCCAGCAGGCCCAGCAAATACGAGCAGTACTTC

clone size: -
D gene: -
V gene: TRBV20-1
CDR3 length: 11
J gene: TRBJ1-2
CDR3 protein: CSARANYGYTF
CDR3 DNA: TGCAGTGCTAGAGCCAACTATGGCTACACCTTC

clone size: -
D gene: -
V gene: TRBV4-2
CDR3 length: 15
J gene: TRBJ1-2
CDR3 protein: CASSQAGSVNYGYTF
CDR3 DNA: TGTGCCAGCAGCCAAGCGGGCAGCGTTAACTATGGCTACACCTTC

clone size: many
D gene: -
V gene: TRBV7-2
CDR3 length: 13
J gene: TRBJ1-1
CDR3 protein: CASSVPTNTEAFF
CDR3 DNA: TGTGCCAGCAGCGTCCCTACGAACACTGAAGCTTTCTTT

clone size: -
D gene: TRBD2
V gene: TRBV25-1
CDR3 length: 16
J gene: TRBJ2-1
CDR3 protein: CASQDLASGVLNEQFF
CDR3 DNA: TGTGCCAGCCAAGATTTGGCTAGCGGGGTTCTAAATGAGCAGTTCTTC

clone size: many
D gene: -
V gene: TRBV20-1
CDR3 length: 12
J gene: TRBJ2-2
CDR3 protein: CSASLHTGELFF
CDR3 DNA: TGCAGTGCTAGTCTTCACACCGGGGAGCTGTTTTTT

clone size: many
D gene: -
V gene: TRBV12-3/TRBV12-4
CDR3 length: 13
J gene: TRBJ2-7
CDR3 protein: CASSFGPNYEQYF
CDR3 DNA: TGTGCCAGCAGTTTCGGCCCAAATTACGAGCAGTACTTC

clone size: -
D gene: -
V gene: TRBV25-1
CDR3 length: 13
J gene: TRBJ1-2
CDR3 protein: CASLDSVNYGYTF
CDR3 DNA: TGTGCCAGCTTAGACAGCGTGAACTATGGCTACACCTTC

clone size: few
D gene: TRBD1
V gene: TRBV7-8
CDR3 length: 13
J gene: TRBJ1-1
CDR3 protein: CASRGQGLPKAFF
CDR3 DNA: TGTGCCAGCAGGGGACAGGGCCTCCCCAAAGCTTTCTTT

clone size: many
D gene: -
V gene: TRBV5-5
CDR3 length: 15
J gene: TRBJ2-7
CDR3 protein: CASSLEGVPFYEQYF
CDR3 DNA: TGTGCCAGCAGCTTGGAGGGAGTTCCCTTCTACGAGCAGTACTTC

clone size: -
D gene: -
V gene: TRBV29-1
CDR3 length: 12
J gene: TRBJ2-2
CDR3 protein: CSVEDPAGELFF
CDR3 DNA: TGCAGCGTTGAAGATCCGGCCGGGGAGCTGTTTTTT

clone size: few
D gene: TRBD1
V gene: TRBV29-1
CDR3 length: 12
J gene: TRBJ2-5
CDR3 protein: CSGNTGAETQYF
CDR3 DNA: TGCAGCGGGAATACAGGGGCCGAGACCCAGTACTTC

clone size: -
D gene: -
V gene: TRBV7-2
CDR3 length: 15
J gene: TRBJ1-2
CDR3 protein: CASSVRGGGGPGYTF
CDR3 DNA: TGTGCCAGCAGCGTTAGGGGGGGTGGGGGGCCTGGCTACACCTTC

clone size: -
D gene: TRBD1
V gene: TRBV6-6
CDR3 length: 14
J gene: TRBJ2-7
CDR3 protein: CASSFDRGAREQYF
CDR3 DNA: TGTGCCAGCAGTTTCGACAGGGGGGCGAGGGAGCAGTACTTC

clone size: few
D gene: -
V gene: TRBV7-2
CDR3 length: 13
J gene: TRBJ1-1
CDR3 protein: CASSRFSRAEAFF
CDR3 DNA: TGTGCCAGCAGCCGTTTTTCTAGGGCTGAAGCTTTCTTT

clone size: once
D gene: TRBD1
V gene: TRBV15
CDR3 length: 14
J gene: TRBJ2-7
CDR3 protein: CATTVFGTGNEQYF
CDR3 DNA: TGTGCCACCACCGTCTTCGGGACAGGGAACGAGCAGTACTTC

clone size: many
D gene: -
V gene: TRBV10-3
CDR3 length: 13
J gene: TRBJ1-4
CDR3 protein: CAIKGEGYEKLFF
CDR3 DNA: TGTGCCATCAAGGGAGAGGGGTATGAAAAACTGTTTTTT

clone size: -
D gene: -
V gene: TRBV7-9
CDR3 length: 15
J gene: TRBJ1-6
CDR3 protein: CASSLGSGSHSPLHF
CDR3 DNA: TGTGCCAGCAGCTTAGGAAGCGGTAGCCATTCACCCCTCCACTTT